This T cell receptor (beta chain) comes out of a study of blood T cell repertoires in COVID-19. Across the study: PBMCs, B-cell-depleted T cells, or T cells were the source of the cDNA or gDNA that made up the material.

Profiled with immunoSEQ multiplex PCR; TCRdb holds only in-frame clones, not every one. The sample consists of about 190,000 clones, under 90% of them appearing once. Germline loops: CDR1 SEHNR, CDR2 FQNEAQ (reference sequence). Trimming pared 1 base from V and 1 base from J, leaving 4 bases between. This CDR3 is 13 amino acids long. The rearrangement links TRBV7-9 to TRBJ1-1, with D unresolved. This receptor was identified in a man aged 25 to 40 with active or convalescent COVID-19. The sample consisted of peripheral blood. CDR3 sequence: CASSLGQNTEAFF. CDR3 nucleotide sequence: TGTGCCAGCAGCTTAGGACAGAACACTGAAGCTTTCTTT.